What follows is one T cell receptor (beta chain) and its context. Its matching antigen is unknown. Trimming pared 7 bases from V and 1 base from J, leaving 11 bases between. CDR1 and CDR2 from the germline V gene are MNHNY and SVGAGI (reference sequence). CDR3 length: 15 residues. These data belong to a study of cytomegalovirus exposure and HLA in healthy donors. Primers: 60 Vbeta forward and 13 Jbeta reverse. Assay used: immunoSEQ multiplex PCR; TCRdb lists only in-frame clones, some missing. The data contain 280,000 or so clones, 70% to 90% of them singletons. Whole-study findings and limits: In all likelihood, a cluster of highly shared sequence variants was a sequencing artifact. CMV serostatus stood as the only immune exposure information on hand. HLA-A and HLA-B allele assignments for most subjects were reportedly predicted accurately using TCR beta sequences. DRB1 showed the most TCR associations and HLA-C the fewest in a later analysis, as rates varied by HLA locus.

This TCR derives from a young woman in good health and CMV-seronegative. The chain employs TRBV6-6 and TRBJ1-6; a weak D match, TRBD1 (5 bases). The sample was PBMCs. The CDR3 coding sequence is TGTGCCAGCACCTTCCAGGGATCCTATAATTCACCCCTCCACTTT. It codes for CASTFQGSYNSPLHF.